The entry below describes one T cell receptor beta chain. Its cognate antigen is unknown. The data are from a study of T cell responses to AZD1222 COVID-19 vaccine. On the study more broadly: Second-dose intervals near 4 or 12 weeks were combined. Notes on the study in general: Spike-specific TCR breadth and depth rose after two AZD1222 doses. There were mostly white British donors and more females than males, and clonal diversity was possibly underestimated.

Sequencing used immunoSEQ multiplex PCR; TCRdb keeps in-frame clones, though not all of them. Here the sample spans 90,000 to 120,000 clones, 89% being singletons. V was trimmed by 3 bases and J by 3 bases, leaving 11 bases between them. This CDR3 is 14 amino acids long. CDR1 is MNHNS and CDR2 is SASEGT in the germline V gene. This receptor was obtained from an adult in good health. The gene calls are TRBV6-1 and TRBJ1-2, with a possible D match to TRBD1 (6 bases). The sample consisted of peripheral blood, taken on day 0 of AZD1222 vaccination. The CDR3 nucleotides read TGTGCCAGCAGTGAGACAGGCGGATACTATGGCTACACCTTC. Its protein is CASSETGGYYGYTF.